This TCR beta chain was recorded in a study of early T cells in non-severe SARS-CoV-2 infection (dated by TCRdb to 2020 to 2022). Looking at the study overall: Because TCR sequencing was done on bulk RNA from unsorted whole blood, the alpha and beta chains could not be paired. Results and caveats for the whole study, not just this receptor: Matching against VDJdb was skewed toward anti-spike CD8 responses, likely underestimated virus-specific expansions, and missed private and CD4 specificities.

Library creation used 5' RACE. Sequencing instrument: NextSeq 500. Unique molecular identifiers were attached to individual cDNA molecules in the TCR library protocol so that sequencing error and PCR bias could be corrected. Both TCR alpha and beta chains were sequenced, and tight co-correlation was observed between alpha and beta sequence abundances in each sample. The authors' analysis ran thus. Decombinator V4 was used to annotate the V gene, J gene and CDR3 of the TCR sequences. TCRs were defined as expanded if a significant change between any two time points was detected under a Poisson model with p below 0.0001. Abundances of TCRs were expressed as counts per million after normalisation to the total number of TCRs sequenced in each sample. VDJdb, accessed 1 November 2021, was searched for CMV, EBV and SARS-CoV-2 annotated TCRs, with TCRs annotated for multiple antigens excluded. The public sequencing data were trimmed at Q25 with fastp and processed into clonotypes with MiXCR by TCRdb, which kept only in-frame beta chains. Merged by CDR3 protein, the rows form single entries marked with the most common genes and DNA. These V and J calls are TCRdb output, not the study's own analysis. The sample table contains around 80,000 distinct CDR3 sequences; only one count was recorded for roughly 12% of them. Jointly, the top ten make up 12% of the sample.

This was a case-control study nested in a cohort of healthcare workers in London, UK, who had nasopharyngeal swab PCR tests and blood samples taken every week. Between 23 and 31 March 2020, the week of the UK lockdown, healthcare workers were enrolled and then followed up weekly for as long as 16 weeks. This clonotype has only a few counts. Its target antigen remains unknown. No base-level quality is on record; no much larger clone is a single base apart. This clonotype originated in an adult who was a healthcare worker with PCR-confirmed SARS-CoV-2 infection or an uninfected control (not recorded which). The starting material was whole blood, obtained at baseline.

At the DNA level, the sequence is TGTGCCAGCAGTTTTGAGACACCCAACACTGAAGCTTTCTTT. This encodes CASSFETPNTEAFF. This sequence uses TRBV12-3 or TRBV12-4 and TRBJ1-1; no D gene is confidently identified. The germline ends are 10 bases apart after V is trimmed by 3 bases and J by 2 bases. The CDR3, cysteine through phenylalanine, is 14 amino acids long. Left in the record is the CDR3 DNA by itself, 42 bases read in frame from the first base.